Only one count was recorded for the clone carrying this T cell receptor beta chain. The antigen is undetermined. The data were obtained in a study of cytomegalovirus exposure and HLA in healthy donors. In the study overall: Among the 370 or so donors who were genotyped, about 86% fell in the genetic ancestry cluster that is associated with self-reported Caucasian donors. Whole-study findings and limits: The study designated about 160 TCR beta chains cytomegalovirus-associated. Previously analyzed data showed that most TCR beta V segments were productive at a frequency of about 87% or about 30%.

The PCR employed 60 Vbeta primers together with 13 Jbeta primers. As originally analysed: In a later analysis, the count reached 74 million or so unique TCR beta chains, with 10 million to 11 million shared. Clones were read by immunoSEQ multiplex PCR, and TCRdb kept only the in-frame ones, dropping some. The V and J calls and clone size are taken from that table; D and trimming were inferred from the DNA. This table holds fewer than 85,000 clones, more than 65% found once. Germline assignment: CDR1 SNHLY and CDR2 FYNNEI. Trimming took 7 bases from V and 6 from J, leaving 18 bases between them. The CDR3 length is 14 residues.

Sequencing was done on a sample of PBMCs. The TCR originated in a man aged 70 or older in good health and CMV-seropositive. The rearrangement uses TRBV2 and TRBJ1-2; D is perhaps TRBD1 (5 bases). CDR3 sequence reads: CASITTWRGHGYTF. The DNA for the CDR3 is TGTGCCAGCATAACAACCTGGAGGGGTCATGGCTACACCTTC.